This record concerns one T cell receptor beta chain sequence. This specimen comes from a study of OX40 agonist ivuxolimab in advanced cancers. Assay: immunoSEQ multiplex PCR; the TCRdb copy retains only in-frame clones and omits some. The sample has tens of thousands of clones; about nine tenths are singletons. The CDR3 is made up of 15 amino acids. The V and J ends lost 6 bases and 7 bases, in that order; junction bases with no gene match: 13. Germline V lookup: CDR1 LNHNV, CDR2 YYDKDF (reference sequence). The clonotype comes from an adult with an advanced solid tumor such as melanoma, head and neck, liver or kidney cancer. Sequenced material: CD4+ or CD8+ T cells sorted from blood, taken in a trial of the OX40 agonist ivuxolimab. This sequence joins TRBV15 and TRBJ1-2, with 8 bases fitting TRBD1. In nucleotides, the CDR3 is TGTGCCACCAGAGACGGCGGAGACAGGGGCTCTGGCTACACCTTC. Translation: CATRDGGDRGSGYTF.